The present TCR beta chain was sequenced within a study of Graves' ophthalmopathy and Graves' hyperthyroidism. Worth noting for this clonotype: What it recognizes is unknown.

Amplification from RNA transcripts yielded the TCR beta CDR3 regions. A first-round RT-PCR used HTBI primers, followed by a second-round multiplex PCR. TCRdb used MiXCR to reprocess the multiplex PCR reads, holding one entry per CDR3 protein. Altogether 40,000 to 45,000 distinct CDR3 sequences are present, roughly half being singletons, with the ten largest covering more than 15%. CDR3 length: 14 amino acids. Germline CDR1 reads DFQATT; CDR2 reads SNEGSKA (reference sequence). Study findings and constraints: The model reached roughly 71% sensitivity and about 72% specificity for predicting ophthalmopathy progression.

This clonotype was obtained from an adult man with Graves' ophthalmopathy. The chain is built from TRBV20-1 and TRBJ2-1; D remains ambiguous. What was sequenced was peripheral blood. The DNA for the CDR3 is TGCAGCGCCCGACAAGCGCCAGACTACAATGAGCAGTTCTTC. Residues: CSARQAPDYNEQFF.